The TCR beta chain described here comes from a study of response to subunit inactivated influenza vaccine. Points from the study as a whole: Only a handful of new T cells, the authors suggested, are recruited with each seasonal influenza vaccination.

The germline V gene encodes CDR1 KGHSH and CDR2 LQKENI. The CDR3 covers 13 residues. This clonotype came up a few times. Its cognate antigen is unknown. Germline is not matched at one junction end, which may reflect a read error. Using its own MiXCR run on the RT-PCR reads, TCRdb lists one record per CDR3 protein. This table has about 650,000 distinct CDR3 sequences, around 14% appearing once. The V gene is TRBV18, the J gene TRBJ2-7, with TRBD2 matching 12 bases. Sequenced here: PBMCs from blood, sampled about 12 days after vaccination. The clonotype originates from a man between 50 and 59 years old who received an inactivated influenza vaccine. CDR3 DNA sequence: TGTGCCAGCTCAGCAAGGACTAGCGGGACCCTGGGCTTC. Its protein is CASSARTSGTLGF.